Listed below are T cell receptor beta chains from one sample, sequenced in a study of vaccination effects on CD4 cells after COVID-19. Using immunoSEQ multiplex PCR, the repertoire was profiled, and TCRdb retains in-frame clones only, with some absent. The sample holds 30,000 to 40,000 clones, 55% to 70% seen once. Antigens of these TCRs are unknown. The sequences come from CD4+ T cells from PBMCs cultured with SARS-CoV-2 spike peptides, collected after COVID-19 vaccination. These TCRs come from a human donor who received a COVID-19 vaccine. Each CDR3 is given with its conserved first and last residue. A D gene is named only where the DNA matches it firmly. Clone size appears in some rows only: once, few, many, or a class for an expanded clone.

J | size | V | D | DNA | CDR3
TRBJ1-1 | few | TRBV6-6 | TRBD1 | TGTGCCAGCAGTACCACCGGGACAGCCCCTGAAGCTTTCTTT | CASSTTGTAPEAFF
TRBJ2-7 | . | TRBV6-4 | TRBD2 | TGTGCCAGCAGTGAATACTCGGGGGGAGCGGGGGACTCCTACGAGCAGTACTTC | CASSEYSGGAGDSYEQYF
TRBJ1-2 | once | TRBV7-9 | . | TGTGCCAGCAGCTCCCCGCAGGAGATCTATGGCTACACCTTC | CASSSPQEIYGYTF
TRBJ1-2 | . | TRBV3-1/TRBV3-2 | TRBD1 | TGTGCCAGCAGCCAAGGACCCGGGACAGGGGATGGCTACACCTTC | CASSQGPGTGDGYTF
TRBJ2-7 | . | TRBV18 | TRBD2 | TGTGCCAGCTCATTTCGAGCCGGGACTAGCGGATTTCACTACGAGCAGTACTTC | CASSFRAGTSGFHYEQYF
TRBJ1-6 | . | TRBV19 | TRBD1 | TGTGCCAGTAGCCAGGGGGCAAGTGATTCACCCCTCCACTTT | CASSQGASDSPLHF
TRBJ2-5 | . | TRBV9 | TRBD2 | TGTGCCAGCAGCGTAGCTAGCGGGAGGGATCTGGAGACCCAGTACTTC | CASSVASGRDLETQYF
TRBJ2-5 | medium-sized | TRBV4-1 | . | TGCGCCAGCAGCCCTGAGGACAGCCCACGTGAGACCCAGTACTTC | CASSPEDSPRETQYF
TRBJ2-2 | few | TRBV24-1 | TRBD2 | TGTGCCACCAGTGCGAGACTAGCCCCCACCGGGGAGCTGTTTTTT | CATSARLAPTGELFF
TRBJ1-1 | . | TRBV18 | TRBD1 | TGTGCCAGCTCACCCCTTACTACAGGGGGCGGGCACACTGAAGCTTTCTTT | CASSPLTTGGGHTEAFF
TRBJ1-4 | . | TRBV6-5 | . | TGTGCCAGCAGTAAACTGTTAAATGAAAAACTGTTTTTT | CASSKLLNEKLFF
TRBJ1-2 | . | TRBV5-1 | . | TGCGCCAGCAGCCTGGGGACTGAGACTAACTATGGCTACACCTTC | CASSLGTETNYGYTF
TRBJ1-1 | . | TRBV3-1/TRBV3-2 | . | TGTGCCAGCAGCCGACAGACTCTGAACACTGAAGCTTTCTTT | CASSRQTLNTEAFF
TRBJ1-1 | . | TRBV4-1 | . | TGCGCCAGCAGCCAAGAACCGGGAAGCTTCACTGAAGCTTTCTTT | CASSQEPGSFTEAFF
TRBJ1-5 | . | TRBV3-1/TRBV3-2 | . | TGTGCCAGCAGCCAAGACGGGGGAAACCAGCCCCAGCATTTT | CASSQDGGNQPQHF
TRBJ2-1 | . | TRBV5-1 | . | TGCGCCAGCAGCTCCGGTATGGGGGGTGGCAATGAGCAGTTCTTC | CASSSGMGGGNEQFF
TRBJ2-5 | . | TRBV3-1/TRBV3-2 | . | TGTGCCAGTTTAGAACCCGGACGAGATGAGACCCAGTACTTC | CASLEPGRDETQYF
TRBJ2-5 | . | TRBV7-6 | TRBD1 | TGTGCCAGCAGCTTCCCCCCGGGACAGGGGGAGACCCAGTACTTC | CASSFPPGQGETQYF
TRBJ1-1 | . | TRBV19 | . | TGTGCCAGTAGGCCACGGGACCGAGAGAACACTGAAGCTTTCTTT | CASRPRDRENTEAFF
TRBJ1-2 | once | TRBV3-1/TRBV3-2 | . | TGTGCCAGCAGCCAAGCAGGCTATGGCTACACCTTC | CASSQAGYGYTF
TRBJ2-7 | . | TRBV5-6 | . | TGTGCCAGCAGCTTGTACCCCGCTTACGAGCAGTACTTC | CASSLYPAYEQYF
TRBJ2-1 | . | TRBV5-4 | . | TGTGCCAGCAGCTCGCCGACCTCCGATGAGCAGTTCTTC | CASSSPTSDEQFF
TRBJ1-4 | . | TRBV7-2 | TRBD1 | TGTGCCAGCAGCTTAGGGTCAGGGGGAAGAGAAAAACTGTTTTTT | CASSLGSGGREKLFF
TRBJ1-1 | few | TRBV5-1 | . | TGCGCCAGCAGCTTCCGGGCCCCTTTCGAAATGGATGGAGCTTTCTTT | CASSFRAPFEMDGAFF
TRBJ1-1 | few | TRBV11-3 | . | TGTGCCAGCAGCTTTGGGACGGCAAACACTGAAGCTTTCTTT | CASSFGTANTEAFF
TRBJ1-1 | few | TRBV5-1 | . | TGCGCCAGCAGCTCACGACAACAGAACACTGAAGCTTTCTTT | CASSSRQQNTEAFF
TRBJ1-4 | . | TRBV6-1 | . | TGTGCCAGCAGTGAACGCAGGGATGGTGAAAAACTGTTTTTT | CASSERRDGEKLFF
TRBJ1-5 | few | TRBV5-6 | . | TGTGCCAGCAGGCCGGATCAGCCCCAGCATTTT | CASRPDQPQHF
TRBJ1-1 | . | TRBV11-2 | . | TGTGCCAGCAGCGATAAGGTGGGGCCCATGAACACTGAAGCTTTCTTT | CASSDKVGPMNTEAFF
TRBJ1-4 | . | TRBV7-6 | TRBD1 | TGTGCCAGCAGCGCCGAAACCGGGACAGGGGTTAATGAAAAACTGTTTTTT | CASSAETGTGVNEKLFF
TRBJ2-3 | . | TRBV7-2 | TRBD2 | TGTGCCAGCAGCCTTTCCGGGACTAGCAGGGATACGCAGTATTTT | CASSLSGTSRDTQYF
TRBJ2-3 | . | TRBV7-9 | . | TGTGCCAGCAGCTTAGAGGGGCTGGAAGATACGCAGTATTTT | CASSLEGLEDTQYF
TRBJ2-3 | . | TRBV2 | . | TGTGCCAGCTCTACGGGTACGCAGTATTTT | CASSTGTQYF
TRBJ2-3 | . | TRBV5-8 | . | TGTGCCAGCAGCGCCTGGGGTAGGGGAGAAGATACGCAGTATTTT | CASSAWGRGEDTQYF
TRBJ1-2 | . | TRBV10-2 | . | TGCGCCAGCAGTGATCGGCGGAGGGGGAGAAATGGCTACACCTTC | CASSDRRRGRNGYTF
TRBJ2-2 | . | TRBV2 | TRBD1 | TGTGCCAGCAGTGAAAGCCGGACAGGGCCGACCGGGGAGCTGTTTTTT | CASSESRTGPTGELFF
TRBJ2-1 | . | TRBV11-3 | . | TGTGCCAGCAGCTCGGGCCCCCCCCATGAGCAGTTCTTC | CASSSGPPHEQFF
TRBJ2-1 | . | TRBV3-1/TRBV3-2 | . | TGTGCCAGCAGCCAGAGGCCCGCCAGTTCCGATGAGCAGTTCTTC | CASSQRPASSDEQFF
TRBJ2-7 | . | TRBV7-2 | . | TGTGCCAGCAGCTCCGACAGGTTTGAAGGGCAGTACTTC | CASSSDRFEGQYF
TRBJ2-5 | . | TRBV24-1 | TRBD2 | TGTGCCACCAGTGATGGTCTAGCGGGAGGGCCAGAGACCCAGTACTTC | CATSDGLAGGPETQYF
TRBJ2-1 | . | TRBV24-1 | . | TGTGCCACCAGTGATCCCGGTATCTCCTACAATGAGCAGTTCTTC | CATSDPGISYNEQFF
TRBJ1-2 | few | TRBV4-2 | TRBD1 | TGTGCCAGCAGCCAACGGCCCCGAGCAGGGGGCGATGGCTACACCTTC | CASSQRPRAGGDGYTF
TRBJ2-3 | . | TRBV19 | TRBD1 | TGTGCCAGTGACAGAGGACAGGTGGCAGATACGCAGTATTTT | CASDRGQVADTQYF
TRBJ2-1 | . | TRBV5-6 | . | TGTGCCAGCAGCTTGGCCGTAAACAATGAGCAGTTCTTC | CASSLAVNNEQFF
TRBJ2-7 | once | TRBV4-2 | TRBD2 | TGTGCCAGCAGAAACGGACTAGCGGATTACGAGCAGTACTTC | CASRNGLADYEQYF
TRBJ1-1 | few | TRBV9 | . | TGTGCCAGCAGCGTCCGCAGTGTGAACACTGAAGCTTTCTTT | CASSVRSVNTEAFF
TRBJ1-6 | . | TRBV5-1 | . | TGCGCCAGCAGCTTGGGGGGGAGCTCCTATAATTCACCCCTCCACTTT | CASSLGGSSYNSPLHF
TRBJ1-2 | once | TRBV5-1 | . | TGCGCCAGCAGCTTGGCATCGCAGGGGTTGAAGATTGGGGGCTACACCTTC | CASSLASQGLKIGGYTF
TRBJ2-3 | . | TRBV7-2 | . | TGTGCCAGCAGCTTATGGAAGGGCATAGATACGCAGTATTTT | CASSLWKGIDTQYF
TRBJ1-1 | few | TRBV29-1 | . | TGCAGCGTTCTGGACGACAGGCCGGAAAACACTGAAGCTTTCTTT | CSVLDDRPENTEAFF
TRBJ1-5 | . | TRBV6-2/TRBV6-3 | . | TGTGCCAGCAGTTACTCTCAGGGGTATCAGCCCCAGCATTTT | CASSYSQGYQPQHF
TRBJ2-7 | . | TRBV21-1 | . | TGTGCCAGCAGCATATGCCAGGGTGACTACGAGCAGTACTTC | CASSICQGDYEQYF
TRBJ2-3 | . | TRBV2 | . | TGTGCCAGCAGTGTGTTGGAGGGAGATACGCAGTATTTT | CASSVLEGDTQYF
TRBJ1-4 | once | TRBV6-5 | . | TGTGCCAGCAGTTACGGGGGAACGTCAAATGAAAAACTGTTTTTT | CASSYGGTSNEKLFF
TRBJ2-4 | few | TRBV7-9 | . | TGTGCCAGCAGCTTACAAGCGTCCTGGGCAAACATTCAGTACTTC | CASSLQASWANIQYF
TRBJ2-1 | . | TRBV15 | . | TGTGCCACCAGCAGAGAATCCGGGTCAGCTGGTGAGCAGTTCTTC | CATSRESGSAGEQFF
TRBJ2-5 | . | TRBV6-1 | TRBD1 | TGTGCCAGCAGTGTGGGTATGGACAGGGCTAGGGAGACCCAGTACTTC | CASSVGMDRARETQYF
TRBJ2-3 | . | TRBV5-3 | . | TGTGCCAGAAGCTTGTCGGGAGCTGGCACAGATACGCAGTATTTT | CARSLSGAGTDTQYF
TRBJ2-2 | . | TRBV7-7 | TRBD2 | TGTGCCAGCAGCTTAAAAGGCGGGGGGGCTGCCACCGGGGAGCTGTTTTTT | CASSLKGGGAATGELFF
TRBJ1-5 | . | TRBV3-1/TRBV3-2 | . | TGTGCCAGCAGCCATTTAAGTCAGCCCCAGCATTTT | CASSHLSQPQHF